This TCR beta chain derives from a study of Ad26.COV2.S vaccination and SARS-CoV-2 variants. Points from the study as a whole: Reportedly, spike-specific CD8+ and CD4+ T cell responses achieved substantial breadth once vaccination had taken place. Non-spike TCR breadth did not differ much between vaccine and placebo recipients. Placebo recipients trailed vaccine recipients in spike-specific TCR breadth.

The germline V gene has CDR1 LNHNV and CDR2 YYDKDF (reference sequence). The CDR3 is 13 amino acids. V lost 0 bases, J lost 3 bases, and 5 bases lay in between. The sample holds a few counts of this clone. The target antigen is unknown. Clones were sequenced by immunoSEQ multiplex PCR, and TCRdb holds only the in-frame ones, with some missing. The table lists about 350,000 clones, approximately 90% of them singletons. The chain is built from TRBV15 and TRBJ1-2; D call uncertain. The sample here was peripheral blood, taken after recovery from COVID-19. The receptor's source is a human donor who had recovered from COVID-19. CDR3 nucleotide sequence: TGTGCCACCAGCAGAGAGGCGGACTATGGCTACACCTTC. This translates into CATSREADYGYTF.